Listed below are T cell receptor beta chains from one sample, sequenced in a study of OX40 agonist ivuxolimab in advanced cancers. The protocol was immunoSEQ multiplex PCR, while the TCRdb copy is restricted to in-frame clones and leaves out a portion. In the table there are about 64,000 clones, roughly 86% of which are singletons. Sample: CD4+ or CD8+ T cells sorted from blood, taken in a trial of the OX40 agonist ivuxolimab. The source of these receptors is an adult with an advanced solid tumor such as melanoma, head and neck, liver or kidney cancer. Both conserved end residues are part of each CDR3. A D gene is named only where the DNA matches it firmly. Clone size is shown for a subset of rows, as once, few, many or a class of expanded clone.

CDR3nt | CDR3aa | d_gene | abundance | j_gene | v_gene
TGTGCCAGCAGGGGCGGGAATCAAGAGACCCAGTACTTC | CASRGGNQETQYF | - | - | TRBJ2-5 | TRBV2
TGTGCCAGCAGTGAACAGGGGATAGCTAATGAAAAACTGTTTTTT | CASSEQGIANEKLFF | - | - | TRBJ1-4 | TRBV2
TGTGCCAGCAGCCAGGACAGGGTTCAGCCCCAGCATTTT | CASSQDRVQPQHF | TRBD1 | - | TRBJ1-5 | TRBV5-5
TGCGCCAGCAGTCCGGGACAGGGCCCCTCCGAGCAGTACTTC | CASSPGQGPSEQYF | TRBD1 | - | TRBJ2-7 | TRBV10-1
TGCGCCAGCAGCCAAGATTGGGGGGTTCGCGGGGCGAATGGCTACACCTTC | CASSQDWGVRGANGYTF | - | - | TRBJ1-2 | TRBV4-3
TGTGCCAGCTCAGAGGGTGTTAACTATGGCTACACCTTC | CASSEGVNYGYTF | - | - | TRBJ1-2 | TRBV18
TGTGCCAGCAGTGGACAGGTCCAAGAGACCCAGTACTTC | CASSGQVQETQYF | - | - | TRBJ2-5 | TRBV2
TGTGCCAGCAGTTTCGTTGCAGGGAGTTACAATGAGCAGTTCTTC | CASSFVAGSYNEQFF | - | - | TRBJ2-1 | TRBV28
TGTGCCACGACCGGCGAATACGAGCAGTACTTC | CATTGEYEQYF | - | - | TRBJ2-7 | TRBV10-3
TGTGCCAGCAGTGAAGGGTATACGCAGTATTTT | CASSEGYTQYF | - | - | TRBJ2-3 | TRBV6-1
TGTGCCAGCTTCATGGACAGGGCGAACACTGAAGCTTTCTTT | CASFMDRANTEAFF | TRBD1 | - | TRBJ1-1 | TRBV18
TGTGCCAGCAGCGTAGGCCTGGGGGACAATGCCTACGAGCAGTACTTC | CASSVGLGDNAYEQYF | - | - | TRBJ2-7 | TRBV9
TGTGCCAGCTCACCACGAACTTCCGGGACAGGGGGCAATGAGCAGTTCTTC | CASSPRTSGTGGNEQFF | TRBD1 | - | TRBJ2-1 | TRBV18
TGTGCCAGCATCTCCGAGTCTCCCGGGGAGCTGTTTTTT | CASISESPGELFF | - | - | TRBJ2-2 | TRBV6-5
TGTGCCAGCAGCTTTCGGCAGGGGGCCTACAATGAGCAGTTCTTC | CASSFRQGAYNEQFF | TRBD1 | - | TRBJ2-1 | TRBV7-2
TGTGCCAGCAGTTCCAGACGACAGGGATCTAACTATGGCTACACCTTC | CASSSRRQGSNYGYTF | TRBD1 | few | TRBJ1-2 | TRBV6-5
TGTGCCAGTAGCCCGACGGGCCAAGAGACCCAGTACTTC | CASSPTGQETQYF | - | - | TRBJ2-5 | TRBV19
TGTGCCAGCTCACCACCGACTACCGACAATGAGCAGTTCTTC | CASSPPTTDNEQFF | - | - | TRBJ2-1 | TRBV18
TGTGCCAGCAGCGGATGGACTAGCGGAAAAGAGACCCAGTACTTC | CASSGWTSGKETQYF | TRBD2 | - | TRBJ2-5 | TRBV7-2
TGTGCCAGCAGCTTATCTACAGGCCACTTGGAGACCCAGTACTTC | CASSLSTGHLETQYF | - | - | TRBJ2-5 | TRBV7-3
TGTGCCAGCAGCCAACTCCACACCTATTCACCCCTCCACTTT | CASSQLHTYSPLHF | - | - | TRBJ1-6 | TRBV14
TGTGCCAGCACCGACAGTAACTATGGCTACACCTTC | CASTDSNYGYTF | - | - | TRBJ1-2 | TRBV6-6
TGCGCCAGCAGCTTGGAGTCTGACAGCAACTATGGCTACACCTTC | CASSLESDSNYGYTF | - | - | TRBJ1-2 | TRBV5-1
TGTGCCAGCAGTGGGGGGCAGGGGAGCACTGAAGCTTTCTTT | CASSGGQGSTEAFF | - | - | TRBJ1-1 | TRBV2
TGCGCCAGCAGTCGTAGTTACAGGGAGTCTGGAAACACCATATATTTT | CASSRSYRESGNTIYF | - | - | TRBJ1-3 | TRBV4-1
TGCGCCAGCAGCCGCGGAGACTTATATGGCTACACCTTC | CASSRGDLYGYTF | - | - | TRBJ1-2 | TRBV5-1
TGTGCCAGCAGCCGAGAAGGGGCCTCCCTTAGCAATCAGCCCCAGCATTTT | CASSREGASLSNQPQHF | - | - | TRBJ1-5 | TRBV5-8
TGTGCCAGTAGTATTGTTTTGACAGGGGGATCGGTCAATCAGCCCCAGCATTTT | CASSIVLTGGSVNQPQHF | TRBD1 | - | TRBJ1-5 | TRBV19
TGTGCCAGCAGCCACGACAGGGGAACTGAAGCTTTCTTT | CASSHDRGTEAFF | TRBD1 | few | TRBJ1-1 | TRBV6-5
TGTGCCACCAGCAGAGCCCAGGGGGCGGAGACCCAGTACTTC | CATSRAQGAETQYF | TRBD1 | - | TRBJ2-5 | TRBV15